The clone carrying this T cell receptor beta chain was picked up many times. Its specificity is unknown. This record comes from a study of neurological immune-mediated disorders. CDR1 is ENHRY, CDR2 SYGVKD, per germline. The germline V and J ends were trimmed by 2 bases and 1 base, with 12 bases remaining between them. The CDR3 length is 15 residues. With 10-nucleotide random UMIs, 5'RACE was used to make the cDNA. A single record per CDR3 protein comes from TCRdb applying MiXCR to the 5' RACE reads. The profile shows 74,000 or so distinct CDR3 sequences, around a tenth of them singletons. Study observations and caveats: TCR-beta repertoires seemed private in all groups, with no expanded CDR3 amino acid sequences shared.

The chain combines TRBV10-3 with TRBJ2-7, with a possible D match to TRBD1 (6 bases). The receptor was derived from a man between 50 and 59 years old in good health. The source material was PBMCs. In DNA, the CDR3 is TGTGCCATCAGTGAGGGAGACAGGAGTTCCTACGAGCAGTACTTC. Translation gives CAISEGDRSSYEQYF.